This T cell receptor (beta chain) emerged from a study of blood T cells in healthy people across ages. Notes on the study in general: Long-lived donors exceeded aged donors in naive CD4+ cells and diversity. Diversity was estimated from one million T cells, and these estimates were considered underestimates. Strong correlation existed between TCR beta diversity and naive T cell percentage.

Notes on this clonotype: What it recognizes is unknown.

From germline, CDR1 is SNHLY and CDR2 FYNNEI. This CDR3 has 11 residues. Together with a sample-barcoded 5' primer, a J-beta primer mix was included in a second PCR lasting roughly 6 to 12 cycles. Using its own MiXCR run on the 5' RACE reads, TCRdb lists one record per CDR3 protein. The sample has over 700,000 distinct CDR3 sequences, about 53% seen once. Donors were systemically healthy Caucasian individuals from Russia aged about 6 to 95 years. Source material: blood. The source is a man older than 75 in good health. This sequence joins TRBV2 and TRBJ2-7; D could derive from TRBD1 or TRBD2 (5 bases each). The J call is in doubt because the DNA end fits TRBJ2-5 better. CDR3 in amino acids: CASTGTGTQYF. Here the CDR3 DNA reads TGTGCCAGCACAGGGACCGGGACCCAGTACTTC.